A selection of T cell receptor beta chains follows, all from one sample in a study of CXCR3 chemokines and chemotherapy response in bladder cancer. TCRdb processed the PCR reads anew with MiXCR; each CDR3 protein has one entry. The sample lists roughly 8,000 distinct CDR3 sequences, around an eighth occurring once. Sampling was performed from a patient whose treatment included neoadjuvant chemotherapy. The receptor set was obtained from a human donor with bladder cancer that responded to neoadjuvant chemotherapy. Both conserved end residues are part of each CDR3. The order of the fields is V gene, J gene, D gene, clone size, CDR3 length, CDR3 protein, CDR3 DNA. The D gene is left open where the match is weak. Not every row has a clone size; where given, it reads once, few, many or a size class.

TRBV6-1	TRBJ2-3	TRBD1	many	16	CASSEGQPRTGDTQYF	TGTGCCAGCAGTGAAGGACAGCCGAGGACAGGAGATACGCAGTATTTT
TRBV6-5	TRBJ1-2	-	many	17	CASSYGPRGVGLYGYTF	TGTGCCAGCAGTTACGGTCCCAGGGGCGTGGGTTTGTATGGCTACACCTTC
TRBV6-6	TRBJ1-4	-	medium-sized	11	CASRQNEKLFF	TGTGCCAGCAGGCAAAATGAAAAACTGTTTTTT
TRBV19	TRBJ1-2	-	medium-sized	10	CASRWIGYTF	TGTGCCAGCAGATGGATTGGCTACACCTTC
TRBV12-3/TRBV12-4	TRBJ2-2	TRBD2	few	16	CASSFMRGANTGELFF	TGTGCCAGCAGTTTTATGCGGGGGGCGAACACCGGGGAGCTGTTTTTT
TRBV19	TRBJ1-6	-	medium-sized	15	CASIDGQRRNSPLHF	TGTGCCAGTATCGATGGACAGAGGCGAAATTCACCCCTCCACTTT
TRBV6-6	TRBJ1-2	-	-	14	CASRSSGGYYGYTF	TGTGCCAGCAGAAGTAGCGGGGGCTACTATGGCTACACCTTC
TRBV19	TRBJ1-1	-	large	14	CASSIDQSTVGAFF	TGTGCCAGTAGTATAGATCAGAGCACGGTTGGCGCTTTCTTT
TRBV7-9	TRBJ2-7	-	many	15	CASSPLTGFSYEQYF	TGTGCCAGCAGCCCCCTGACAGGTTTTTCCTACGAGCAGTACTTC
TRBV19	TRBJ2-5	-	many	14	CASSPRSYQETQYF	TGTGCCAGTAGCCCCAGGAGCTACCAAGAGACCCAGTACTTC
TRBV6-5	TRBJ1-6	-	large	15	CASTRNWGINSPLHF	TGTGCCAGCACCCGAAACTGGGGAATTAATTCACCCCTCCACTTT
TRBV20-1	TRBJ1-6	TRBD1	many	14	CSAPGTGNNSPLHF	TGCAGTGCTCCGGGGACAGGGAACAATTCACCCCTCCACTTT
TRBV19	TRBJ2-7	TRBD1	many	16	CASSIGSRTGFYEQYF	TGTGCCAGTAGTATAGGGTCCCGGACAGGTTTCTACGAGCAGTACTTC
TRBV12-3/TRBV12-4	TRBJ1-2	-	many	12	CASSDGGYGYTF	TGTGCCAGCAGCGATGGGGGCTACGGCTACACCTTC
TRBV6-1	TRBJ2-7	-	many	16	CASSEEGGTMAYEQYF	TGTGCCAGCAGTGAAGAAGGGGGAACGATGGCCTACGAGCAGTACTTC
TRBV30	TRBJ2-2	TRBD2	few	16	CAWSPGTSGPTGELFF	TGTGCCTGGAGTCCAGGGACTAGCGGACCCACCGGGGAGCTGTTTTTT
TRBV7-9	TRBJ2-1	TRBD2	many	16	CASSATSGGIYNEQFF	TGTGCCAGCAGCGCTACTAGCGGGGGGATATACAATGAGCAGTTCTTC
TRBV12-3/TRBV12-4	TRBJ2-3	-	many	14	CASSLTAEGDTQYF	TGTGCCAGCAGCCTTACCGCGGAGGGGGATACGCAGTATTTT
TRBV18	TRBJ1-2	-	many	13	CASSPQGRDGYTF	TGTGCCAGCTCACCACAGGGTCGGGATGGCTACACCTTC
TRBV19	TRBJ1-2	TRBD1	many	13	CASSLGTAYGYTF	TGTGCCAGTAGTCTCGGGACAGCTTATGGCTACACCTTC
TRBV7-9	TRBJ2-5	TRBD2	medium-sized	16	CASSPSQRGGPETQYF	TGTGCCAGCAGCCCCTCCCAGCGGGGGGGCCCAGAGACCCAGTACTTC
TRBV19	TRBJ1-2	-	large	14	CASKLGREDYGYTF	TGTGCCAGTAAACTGGGCAGGGAAGACTATGGCTACACCTTC
TRBV27	TRBJ1-2	-	many	13	CASRSGANYGYTF	TGTGCCAGCAGATCAGGGGCGAACTATGGCTACACCTTC
TRBV20-1	TRBJ1-2	-	-	11	CSARNDYGYTF	TGCAGTGCTAGAAACGATTATGGCTACACCTTC
TRBV20-1	TRBJ2-7	TRBD2	-	13	CSATRGGLHEQYF	TGCAGTGCTACGCGGGGGGGCCTCCACGAGCAGTACTTC
TRBV19	TRBJ2-2	TRBD2	medium-sized	13	CASSSGGVGELFF	TGTGCCAGCAGTAGCGGGGGGGTCGGGGAGCTGTTTTTT
TRBV6-1	TRBJ2-1	TRBD2	many	17	CASSELEAGDRYNEQFF	TGTGCCAGCAGTGAATTGGAAGCGGGGGACCGCTACAATGAGCAGTTCTTC
TRBV6-5	TRBJ1-2	-	large	15	CASSRHRDRNYGYTF	TGTGCCAGCAGCCGTCACCGGGACCGTAACTATGGCTACACCTTC
TRBV24-1	TRBJ2-2	TRBD1	many	14	CATSVTGGTGELFF	TGTGCCACCAGTGTCACAGGGGGCACCGGGGAGCTGTTTTTT
TRBV18	TRBJ2-1	TRBD1	many	15	CASSPGQGFYNEQFF	TGTGCCAGCTCCCCCGGACAGGGCTTCTACAATGAGCAGTTCTTC
TRBV12-3/TRBV12-4	TRBJ2-5	-	-	15	CASSLGGVVEETQYF	TGTGCCAGCAGTTTGGGGGGAGTAGTAGAAGAGACCCAGTACTTC
TRBV27	TRBJ1-1	-	many	13	CASTRGVSTEAFF	TGTGCCAGCACAAGGGGGGTTTCGACTGAAGCTTTCTTT
TRBV6-5	TRBJ2-2	-	many	13	CAIAGAPTGELFF	TGTGCCATTGCAGGGGCGCCCACCGGGGAGCTGTTTTTT
TRBV6-5	TRBJ2-3	-	medium-sized	13	CASTTLGSDTQYF	TGTGCCAGCACTACACTAGGTTCCGATACGCAGTATTTT
TRBV6-6	TRBJ2-7	TRBD1	many	14	CASSPGTGSYEQYF	TGTGCCAGCAGTCCCGGGACAGGGTCCTACGAGCAGTACTTC
TRBV29-1	TRBJ2-2	-	medium-sized	14	CSVNLQGNTGELFF	TGCAGCGTCAACCTACAGGGTAACACCGGGGAGCTGTTTTTT
TRBV11-1	TRBJ2-5	TRBD1	many	15	CASSADRGHGETQYF	TGTGCCAGCAGCGCGGACAGGGGGCATGGTGAGACCCAGTACTTC
TRBV6-2/TRBV6-3	TRBJ1-6	-	medium-sized	17	CASSRDILRGYNSPLHF	TGTGCCAGCAGCCGGGACATCTTAAGGGGATATAATTCACCCCTCCACTTT
TRBV7-2	TRBJ1-2	-	medium-sized	13	CASSPAWVREQSF	TGTGCCAGCAGCCCAGCATGGGTAAGGGAGCAATCCTTC
TRBV6-6	TRBJ2-2	TRBD2	many	15	CASSLAGGYTGELFF	TGTGCCAGCAGTCTAGCGGGGGGGTACACCGGGGAGCTGTTTTTT
TRBV30	TRBJ2-7	TRBD2	many	13	CASRGGQAGEQYF	TGTGCTTCCCGGGGGGGGCAAGCCGGCGAGCAGTACTTC
TRBV6-1	TRBJ1-4	-	many	15	CASSEVWQTNEKLFF	TGTGCCAGCAGTGAAGTATGGCAAACTAATGAAAAACTGTTTTTT
TRBV10-3	TRBJ1-2	-	medium-sized	14	CAISYDRLNYGYTF	TGTGCCATCAGTTACGACAGGCTTAACTATGGCTACACCTTC
TRBV30	TRBJ2-7	-	few	12	CAWSLQGGGQYF	TGTGCCTGGTCCCTCCAGGGGGGGGGGCAGTACTTC
TRBV11-2	TRBJ2-1	TRBD2	-	19	CASSLVRGTSGSMRNEQFF	TGTGCCAGCAGCTTAGTTCGCGGGACTAGCGGGTCAATGCGGAATGAGCAGTTCTTC
TRBV10-3	TRBJ2-1	TRBD1	medium-sized	15	CAISEDRGSYNEQFF	TGTGCCATCAGTGAGGACAGGGGCTCCTACAATGAGCAGTTCTTC
TRBV19	TRBJ1-1	-	large	14	CASKEGASDTEAFF	TGTGCCAGTAAGGAAGGGGCTTCGGACACTGAAGCTTTCTTT
TRBV13	TRBJ2-1	TRBD2	many	16	CASSLAGLAGFNEQFF	TGTGCCAGCAGCTTAGCTGGACTAGCGGGGTTCAATGAGCAGTTCTTC
TRBV9	TRBJ1-4	-	many	14	CASSERPAAEKLFF	TGTGCCAGCAGCGAGAGACCCGCCGCTGAAAAACTGTTTTTT
TRBV11-2	TRBJ2-5	-	many	13	CASKSISLETQYF	TGTGCCAGCAAAAGTATCTCTCTTGAGACCCAGTACTTC
TRBV30	TRBJ2-7	TRBD2	-	14	CAWSARGGAEGQYF	TGTGCCTGGAGCGCCCGGGGGGGGGCCGAGGGGCAGTACTTC
TRBV5-6	TRBJ1-2	TRBD1	medium-sized	15	CASSLGTGRALGYTF	TGTGCCAGCAGCTTAGGGACAGGGAGGGCCCTTGGCTACACCTTC
TRBV20-1	TRBJ1-5	-	-	14	CSAGVIGGSQPQHF	TGCAGTGCTGGGGTTATTGGAGGGTCTCAGCCCCAGCATTTT